Below, 23 T cell receptor beta chains from the same sample are listed, as sequenced in a study of blood T cells in healthy people across ages (dated by TCRdb to about 2015). Library generation was performed with 5' RACE. The run used an Illumina HiSeq 2500. A second 7 to 11 cycle PCR used a sample-barcoded 5' primer and a J-beta primer mix. TCRdb reworked the public reads: Q25 trimming with fastp, MiXCR clone assembly, productive beta chains retained. Each CDR3 protein appears once, grouped with its most common genes and DNA. The sample table contains approximately 800,000 distinct CDR3 sequences; only one count was recorded for 58% of them. The top ten clonotypes cover about 20% of the sample. Sequenced material: blood. These receptors were collected from a young man in good health.

This clonotype came up a few times. The chain has TRBV4-2 and TRBJ2-7, with a possible D match to TRBD2 (6 bases). Germline V CDR1 and CDR2: LGHNA, YNFKEQ. V lost 0 bases, J lost 7 bases, and 16 bases lay in between. This CDR3 is built from 15 residues. DNA for the CDR3: TGTGCCAGCAGCCAAGATAGGGGCGGGATGAGGGAGCAGTACTTC. Protein: CASSQDRGGMREQYF.

The CDR3: CASSVGSGKFNEQFF. The CDR3, as DNA: TGTGCCAGCAGCGTAGGAAGCGGGAAGTTCAATGAGCAGTTCTTC. This chain links TRBV9 with TRBJ2-1; 7 nucleotides agree with TRBD2. The CDR3 covers 15 residues. V lost 0 bases and J lost 6; bases outside the gene matches: 6. Germline V CDR1 and CDR2: SGDLS, YYNGEE.

This clonotype has only a few counts. The chain couples TRBV7-2 to TRBJ2-1; 9 bases fit TRBD2. The ends lost 4 bases at V and 10 bases at J; junction bases unmatched: 11. The CDR3 runs to 15 residues. The germline V gene encodes CDR1 SGHTA and CDR2 FQGNSA. CDR3 sequence reads: CASSYSGSWMREQFF. CDR3 nucleotide sequence: TGTGCCAGCAGCTATAGCGGGAGTTGGATGAGAGAGCAGTTCTTC.

The chain uses TRBV5-4 and TRBJ2-3; TRBD1 matches at 10 bases. The V gene's germline CDR1 is SGHNT and CDR2 YYREEE (reference sequence). Trimming removed 4 bases from V and 4 bases from J; junction bases left unmatched: 9. The CDR3 is 16 amino acids. The CDR3 nucleotides read TGTGCCAGCAGCAGGCGACAGGGGGCTGGATCAGATACGCAGTATTTT. Amino acid sequence: CASSRRQGAGSDTQYF. Together with reference TRBV5-4 and TRBJ2-3, the CDR3 gives the full variable domain: ETGVTQSPTHLIKTRGQQVTLRCSSQSGHNTVSWYQQALGQGPQFIFQYYREEENGRGNFPPRFSGLQFPNYSSELNVNALELDDSALYLCASSRRQGAGSDTQYFGPGTRLTVL.

In this sample, this clonotype turned up a few times. The gene calls are TRBV20-1 and TRBJ2-1; the match to TRBD2 covers 8 bases. V was clipped by 1 base and J by 0 bases; unmatched bases: 11. Germline-derived CDR1 and CDR2 are DFQATT and SNEGSKA (reference sequence). CDR3 length: 18 amino acids. In nucleotides, the CDR3 is TGCAGTGCTAGAGCTTCCTTCCCGAGCGGGAGCTCCTACAATGAGCAGTTCTTC. The encoded protein is CSARASFPSGSSYNEQFF.

This sequence joins TRBV11-3 and TRBJ2-3, with D maybe TRBD1 (5 bases). Trimming cost V 1 base and J 0 bases, with 11 bases left between them. This CDR3 is 16 amino acids long. In germline, CDR1 is SGHNT, CDR2 YENEEA. CDR3: CASSLGLRGSTDTQYF. CDR3 bases: TGTGCCAGCAGCTTAGGCCTAAGGGGAAGCACAGATACGCAGTATTTT. The full variable domain, with the rest looked up from reference TRBV11-3 and TRBJ2-3, is EAGVVQSPRYKIIEKKQPVAFWCNPISGHNTLYWYLQNLGQGPELLIRYENEEAVDDSQLPKDRFSAERLKGVDSTLKIQPAELGDSAVYLCASSLGLRGSTDTQYFGPGTRLTVL.

The gene calls are TRBV7-2 and TRBJ2-3, with D perhaps given as TRBD1 or TRBD2 (5 bases each). This CDR3 has 16 amino acids. The V gene lost 5 bases and the J gene lost 3 bases, with 18 bases spanning the gap. From germline, CDR1 is SGHTA and CDR2 FQGNSA. In DNA form, the CDR3 reads TGTGCCAGCAGCCCAACCCCGGCTGGGACGACAGATACGCAGTATTTT. This codes for CASSPTPAGTTDTQYF.

The chain employs TRBV11-2 and TRBJ2-2; 12 nucleotides match TRBD1. The CDR3 extends over 15 amino acids. The J segment lost 6 bases and the V segment lost 3 bases, leaving 2 bases of the junction unmatched. Germline CDR1 reads SGHAT; CDR2 reads FQNNGV. Written as DNA, the CDR3 is TGTGCCAGCAGCTTGGGGACAGGGGGCTCCGGGGAGCTGTTTTTT. It translates to CASSLGTGGSGELFF. Using reference TRBV11-2 and TRBJ2-2 for the parts outside the CDR3, the full variable domain is EAGVAQSPRYKIIEKRQSVAFWCNPISGHATLYWYQQILGQGPKLLIQFQNNGVVDDSQLPKDRFSAERLKGVDSTLKIQPAKLEDSAVYLCASSLGTGGSGELFFGEGSRLTVL.

This clonotype occurred a few times. Germline and junction disagree at one end, which may indicate a read error. J is TRBJ2-7 and V is TRBV10-3; the D gene is possibly TRBD2 (6 bases). Germline V CDR1 and CDR2: ENHRY, SYGVKD. The CDR3 totals 13 residues. The CDR3 spells CAISQREPYEQYF. Written as DNA, the CDR3 is TGTGCCATCAGCCAACGGGAGCCCTACGAGCAGTACTTT.

This clonotype was seen a handful of times. The rearrangement joins TRBV29-1 to TRBJ1-2; TRBD1 might be the D (6 bases). Between the trimmed V and J ends, which lost 7 bases and 4 bases, there was a span of 16 bases. The CDR3 is 13 residues long. Germline CDR1 is SQVTM and CDR2 is ANQGSEA. The CDR3 DNA reads as TGCAGCGCTCGGACGGGGGGCTTCTATGGCTACACCTTC. Translated, it gives CSARTGGFYGYTF. Based on the CDR3 plus reference TRBV29-1 and TRBJ1-2, the full variable domain is SAVISQKPSRDICQRGTSLTIQCQVDSQVTMMFWYRQQPGQSLTLIATANQGSEATYESGFVIDKFPISRPNLTFSTLTVSNMSPEDSSIYLCSARTGGFYGYTFGSGTRLTVV.

This clonotype was recorded a few times. The V call is TRBV7-8, the J call TRBJ2-7; maybe TRBD2 (6 bases). Germline CDR1 SGHVS, CDR2 FQNEAQ. The germline V and J ends were trimmed by 0 bases and 0 bases, with 15 bases remaining between them. CDR3 length: 17 residues. In nucleotides, the CDR3 is TGTGCCAGCAGCTTAGCGGAGGGTGTGACTAGCTCCTACGAGCAGTACTTC. Translation gives CASSLAEGVTSSYEQYF.

This clonotype was detected only a few times. This sequence joins TRBV10-3 and TRBJ1-2; 9 positions agree with TRBD1. This CDR3 region has 13 residues. Per germline, CDR1 ENHRY and CDR2 SYGVKD. V lost 10 bases to trimming and J lost 5 bases; unmatched junction nucleotides: 8. The CDR3 sequence: CATAPGTGYGYTF. For the CDR3, the DNA is TGTGCCACGGCCCCCGGGACAGGGTATGGCTACACCTTC.

The V and J genes are TRBV12-3 or TRBV12-4 and TRBJ2-3; D possibly matches TRBD1 or TRBD2 (5 bases each). Trimming pared 6 bases from V and 3 bases from J, leaving 22 bases between. The CDR3 is 17 residues long. CDR3 sequence reads: CASRGRRGPRATDTQYF. The CDR3 DNA is TGTGCCAGCAGAGGGAGAAGGGGCCCGCGCGCAACAGATACGCAGTATTTT.

CDR3 region: CSANRAGTGVTEAFF. CDR3 DNA: TGCAGTGCTAATCGGGCCGGGACAGGAGTCACTGAAGCTTTCTTT. The rearrangement joins TRBV20-1 to TRBJ1-1; 8 bases are shared with TRBD1. Germline CDR1 is DFQATT and CDR2 is SNEGSKA (reference sequence). CDR3 length: 15 residues. The V segment lost 4 bases and the J segment 4 bases; nucleotides outside the gene matches: 11.

J is TRBJ2-7 and V is TRBV7-9, with D maybe TRBD1 (5 bases). Germline V gene data show CDR1 as SEHNR and CDR2 as FQNEAQ (reference sequence). CDR3 length: 15 residues. V was clipped by 4 bases and J by 3 bases, with 16 bases between them. The CDR3 DNA follows: TGTGCCAGCAGCTCAGTGGATGTCAGGGACTACGAGCAGTACTTC. Protein sequence: CASSSVDVRDYEQYF.

The CDR3, as DNA: TGTGCCAGCAGTGAACTGGAGTGGAGGGCCTATAACTATGGCTACACCTTC. It is translated as CASSELEWRAYNYGYTF. The rearrangement uses TRBV6-1 and TRBJ1-2; D gene uncertain. V dropped 2 bases and J dropped 1 base, with 17 bases sitting between them. This CDR3 is 17 amino acids long. Germline assignment: CDR1 MNHNS and CDR2 SASEGT.

This clonotype came up a few times. The rearrangement joins TRBV13 to TRBJ2-4; D is ambiguous. The germline V gene encodes CDR1 PRHDT and CDR2 FYEKMQ (reference sequence). CDR3 size: 11 residues. V was trimmed by 5 bases and J by 4 bases, leaving 3 bases between them. CDR3 coding DNA: TGTGCCAGCAGCCAAAAAAACATTCAGTACTTC. This gives the protein CASSQKNIQYF.

On this clonotype: At one end, the junction sequence differs from germline, possibly due to a read error. CDR3 coding DNA: TGCAGTGCTAGTCCAATCGTCTCCCACGAGCAGTACTTC. Protein sequence: CSASPIVSHEQYF. The chain couples TRBV20-1 to TRBJ2-7; D is undetermined. The CDR3 totals 13 residues. Per the germline V gene, CDR1 is DFQATT and CDR2 is SNEGSKA (reference sequence).

The V gene is TRBV5-1, the J gene TRBJ2-2; D gene uncertain. This CDR3 contains 13 residues. With 7 bases removed from V and 6 bases from J, the gap between germline ends came to 13 bases. CDR1 SGHRS and CDR2 YFSETQ come from the germline V gene. Here the CDR3 reads CASRIGNAGELFF. The CDR3 nucleotides read TGCGCCAGCCGTATAGGAAACGCCGGGGAGCTGTTTTTT.

The chain links TRBV29-1 to TRBJ2-7; no clear D gene. V lost 1 base to trimming and J lost 3 bases, with 7 bases between them. CDR3 length: 12 residues. From germline, CDR1 is SQVTM and CDR2 ANQGSEA. CDR3 nucleotide sequence: TGCAGCGTTGAAGTCACAGACTACGAGCAGTACTTC. It is translated as CSVEVTDYEQYF.

The chain employs TRBV29-1 and TRBJ2-4; TRBD2 aligns across 7 bases. J lost 9 bases, V lost 3 bases, and 11 bases had no gene match. Germline CDR1 is SQVTM and CDR2 is ANQGSEA. The CDR3 loop spans 14 amino acids. CDR3 coding DNA: TGCAGCGTTGATAGTCAGGCCGGCGGGGGCATTCAGTACTTC. It specifies CSVDSQAGGGIQYF.

The chain employs TRBV20-1 and TRBJ1-2; 9 bases are shared with TRBD1. CDR3 size: 15 residues. Trimming cost V 0 bases and J 7 bases; bases outside gene matches: 9. CDR1 and CDR2 from the germline V gene are DFQATT and SNEGSKA (reference sequence). The CDR3, as DNA: TGCAGTGCTAGAGATTGGGACAGGGAAAGGGGTGGCTACACCTTC. Its protein product is CSARDWDRERGGYTF.

This chain uses TRBV7-9 with TRBJ2-1; TRBD1 aligns across 7 bases. This CDR3 contains 13 residues. Germline V CDR1 and CDR2: SEHNR, FQNEAQ (reference sequence). V gave up 6 bases and J gave up 7 bases; unmatched junction bases: 6. CDR3 sequence reads: CASRRDSNNEQFF. In nucleotides, the CDR3 is TGTGCCAGCAGGAGGGACAGTAATAATGAGCAGTTCTTC.